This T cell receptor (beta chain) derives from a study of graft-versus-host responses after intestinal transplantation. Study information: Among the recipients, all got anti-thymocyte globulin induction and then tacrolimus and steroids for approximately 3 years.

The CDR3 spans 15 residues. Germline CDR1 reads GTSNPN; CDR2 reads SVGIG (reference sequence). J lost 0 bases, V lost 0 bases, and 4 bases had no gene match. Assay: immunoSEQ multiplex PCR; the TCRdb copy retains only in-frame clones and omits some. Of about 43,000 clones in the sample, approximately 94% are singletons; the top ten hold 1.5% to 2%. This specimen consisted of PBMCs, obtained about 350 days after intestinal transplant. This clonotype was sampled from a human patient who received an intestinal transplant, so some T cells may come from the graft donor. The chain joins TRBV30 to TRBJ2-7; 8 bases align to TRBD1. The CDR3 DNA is TGTGCCTGGAGTGTAATGGACAGGGACTCCTACGAGCAGTACTTC. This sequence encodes CAWSVMDRDSYEQYF. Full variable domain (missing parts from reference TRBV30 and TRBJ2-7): SQTIHQWPATLVQPVGSPLSLECTVEGTSNPNLYWYRQAAGRGLQLLFYSVGIGQISSEVPQNLSASRPQDRQFILSSKKLLLSDSGFYLCAWSVMDRDSYEQYFGPGTRLTVT.